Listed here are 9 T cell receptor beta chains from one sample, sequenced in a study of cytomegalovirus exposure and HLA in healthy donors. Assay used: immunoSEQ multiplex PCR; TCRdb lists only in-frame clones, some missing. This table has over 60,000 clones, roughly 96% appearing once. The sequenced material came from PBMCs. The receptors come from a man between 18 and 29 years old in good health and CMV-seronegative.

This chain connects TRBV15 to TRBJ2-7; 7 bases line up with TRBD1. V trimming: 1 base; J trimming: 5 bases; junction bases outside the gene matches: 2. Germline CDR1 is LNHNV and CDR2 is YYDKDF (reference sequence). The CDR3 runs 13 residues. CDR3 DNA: TGTGCCACCAGCAGAGGACAGGGTAACGAGCAGTACTTC. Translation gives CATSRGQGNEQYF.

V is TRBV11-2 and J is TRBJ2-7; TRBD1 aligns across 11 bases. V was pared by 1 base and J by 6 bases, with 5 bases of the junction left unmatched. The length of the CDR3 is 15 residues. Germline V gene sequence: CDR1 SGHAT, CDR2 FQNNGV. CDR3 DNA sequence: TGTGCCAGCAGCTTAGGCCGGGACAGGGGGTTCGAGCAGTACTTC. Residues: CASSLGRDRGFEQYF. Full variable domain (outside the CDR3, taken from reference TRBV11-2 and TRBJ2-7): EAGVAQSPRYKIIEKRQSVAFWCNPISGHATLYWYQQILGQGPKLLIQFQNNGVVDDSQLPKDRFSAERLKGVDSTLKIQPAKLEDSAVYLCASSLGRDRGFEQYFGPGTRLTVT.

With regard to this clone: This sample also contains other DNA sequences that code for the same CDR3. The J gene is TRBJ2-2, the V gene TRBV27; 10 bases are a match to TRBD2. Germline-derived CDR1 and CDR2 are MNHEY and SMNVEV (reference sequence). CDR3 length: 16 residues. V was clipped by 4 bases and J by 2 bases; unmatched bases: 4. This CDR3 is CASSSWTSGNTGELFF. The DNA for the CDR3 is TGTGCCAGCAGTTCTTGGACTAGCGGCAACACCGGGGAGCTGTTTTTT.

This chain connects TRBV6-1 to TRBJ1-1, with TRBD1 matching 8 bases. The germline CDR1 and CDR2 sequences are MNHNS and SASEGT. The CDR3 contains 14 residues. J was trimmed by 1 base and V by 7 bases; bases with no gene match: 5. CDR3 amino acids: CASTRTGPNTEAFF. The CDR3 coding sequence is TGTGCCAGCACCCGGACAGGGCCGAACACTGAAGCTTTCTTT.

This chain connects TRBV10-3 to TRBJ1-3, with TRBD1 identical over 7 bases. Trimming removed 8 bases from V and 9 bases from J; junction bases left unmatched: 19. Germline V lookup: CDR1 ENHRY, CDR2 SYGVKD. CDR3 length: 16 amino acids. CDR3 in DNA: TGTGCCATCGTACAACAATTAACAGGGGCCGCCAGCACCATATATTTT. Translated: CAIVQQLTGAASTIYF.

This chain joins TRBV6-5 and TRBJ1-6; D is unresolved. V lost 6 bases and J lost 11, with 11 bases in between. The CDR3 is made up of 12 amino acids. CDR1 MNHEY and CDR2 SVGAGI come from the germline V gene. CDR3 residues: CASSEGRPPLHF. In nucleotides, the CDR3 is TGTGCCAGCAGCGAGGGTAGGCCACCCCTCCACTTT.

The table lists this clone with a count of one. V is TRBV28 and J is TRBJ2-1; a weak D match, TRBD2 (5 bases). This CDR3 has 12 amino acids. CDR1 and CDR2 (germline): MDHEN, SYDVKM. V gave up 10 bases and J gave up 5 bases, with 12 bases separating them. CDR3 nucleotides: TGTGCCACCCGGACTGCTGACAATGAGCAGTTCTTC. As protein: CATRTADNEQFF.

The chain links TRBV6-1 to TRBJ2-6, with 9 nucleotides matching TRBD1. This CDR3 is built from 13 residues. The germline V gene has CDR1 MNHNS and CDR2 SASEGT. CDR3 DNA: TGTGCTTCGGGACAGGGAGGGGCCAACGTCCTGACTTTC. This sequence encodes CASGQGGANVLTF.

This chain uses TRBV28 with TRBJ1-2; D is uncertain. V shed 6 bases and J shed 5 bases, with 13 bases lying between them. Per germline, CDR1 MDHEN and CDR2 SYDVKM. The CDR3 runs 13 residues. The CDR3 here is CASRREEGYGYTF. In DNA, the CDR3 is TGTGCCAGCAGAAGAGAGGAGGGTTATGGCTACACCTTC.